This paragraph reports one T cell receptor beta chain. This specimen comes from a study of T cell changes during pregnancy in multiple sclerosis. CDR1 and CDR2 (germline): SGHTA, FQGTGA. After removal of 2 bases from V and 3 bases from J, the junction contained 5 bases not matched to a gene. The CDR3 contains 16 residues. Clones were read by immunoSEQ multiplex PCR, and TCRdb kept only the in-frame ones, dropping some. The sample lists 35,000 to 40,000 clones, about 92% occurring once. This receptor was taken from a female donor with multiple sclerosis, enrolled in a pregnancy study. The sequencing here drew on CD8+ T cells from peripheral blood mononuclear cells, taken in the third trimester of pregnancy. The rearrangement links TRBV7-3 to TRBJ2-1, with TRBD2 matching over 9 bases. The CDR3 bases are TGTGCCAGCAGCTTAGAAGGTAGCGGGAGCTACAATGAGCAGTTCTTC. This encodes CASSLEGSGSYNEQFF.